These 29 T cell receptor beta chains were all obtained from the same sample, sequenced in a study of T-cell memory formation after mild COVID-19. TCRdb itself ran the 5' RACE reads through MiXCR, one entry per CDR3 protein. The sample contains about 470,000 distinct CDR3 sequences, approximately 23% of which appear only once. Sample: PBMCs or a T cell subset sorted from them (not recorded which). All receptors derive from an adult woman who had mild COVID-19 (a few samples of this study predate the infection). Cell type and time point are not known.

Only a few counts were recorded for this clonotype. The gene calls are TRBV6-2 or TRBV6-3 and TRBJ2-1, with 7 bases fitting TRBD2. Per the germline V gene, CDR1 is MNHEY and CDR2 is SVGEGT. The CDR3 has 12 residues. V lost 7 bases to trimming and J lost 9 bases; unmatched junction nucleotides: 6. The CDR3 region is CASNYPGGEQFF. CDR3 DNA sequence: TGTGCCAGCAACTACCCGGGGGGTGAGCAGTTCTTC.

The V gene is TRBV28, the J gene TRBJ2-3, with unresolved D. Trimming removed 7 bases at V and 6 bases at J, with 8 bases between. The germline CDR1 and CDR2 sequences are MDHEN and SYDVKM. This CDR3 region has 11 residues. CDR3 coding DNA: TGTGCCAGCATTGGAGAGGATACGCAGTATTTT. It yields the protein CASIGEDTQYF.

This clonotype has only a few counts. The chain combines TRBV4-2 with TRBJ1-1; unclear D gene. The germline V gene has CDR1 LGHNA and CDR2 YNFKEQ. The CDR3 extends over 14 amino acids. The germline V and J ends were trimmed by 3 bases and 1 base, with 9 bases remaining between them. The CDR3 nucleotides read TGTGCCAGCAGCCACCCAGCCCAGAACACTGAAGCTTTCTTT. It codes for CASSHPAQNTEAFF.

This clonotype was counted once. The rearrangement uses TRBV4-1 and TRBJ2-5; the match to TRBD2 covers 9 bases. After removal of 0 bases from V and 6 bases from J, the junction contained 14 bases not matched to a gene. CDR1 is MGHRA and CDR2 is YSYEKL in the germline V gene. There are 18 residues in the CDR3. The CDR3 sequence: CASSQELAGGGAMKTQYF. The CDR3 coding sequence is TGCGCCAGCAGCCAAGAATTAGCCGGCGGGGGGGCCATGAAGACCCAGTACTTC.

The chain combines TRBV6-2 or TRBV6-3 with TRBJ2-7; D is unclear. Between the trimmed V and J ends, which lost 1 base and 3 bases, there was a span of 10 bases. Germline CDR1 MNHEY, CDR2 SVGEGT. This CDR3 is built from 14 residues. This chain's CDR3 is CASSYYPEGYEQYF. The CDR3 coding sequence is TGTGCCAGCAGTTACTATCCGGAAGGCTACGAGCAGTACTTC.

The chain recombines TRBV12-3 or TRBV12-4 with TRBJ1-5; a possible D gene is TRBD1 (5 bases). V dropped 5 bases and J dropped 2 bases, with 10 bases sitting between them. The CDR3 extends over 14 amino acids. The CDR3 is CASSNSGGNQPQHF. The CDR3 nucleotides read TGTGCCAGCAGTAATTCGGGGGGCAATCAGCCCCAGCATTTT.

This clonotype was picked up a small number of times. The chain links TRBV11-2 to TRBJ1-1; D gene unclear. This CDR3 has 12 residues. Germline V CDR1 and CDR2: SGHAT, FQNNGV. V lost 3 bases, J lost 3 bases, and 5 bases lay in between. CDR3 residues: CASSFSDTEAFF. In nucleotides, the CDR3 is TGTGCCAGCAGCTTTTCGGACACTGAAGCTTTCTTT.

This chain joins TRBV6-2 or TRBV6-3 and TRBJ2-7, with D perhaps TRBD1 (5 bases). CDR1 and CDR2 (germline): MNHEY, SVGEGT. The CDR3 runs to 13 residues. V lost 6 bases to trimming and J lost 3 bases, with 12 bases between them. The CDR3 here is CASSPGHFYEQYF. For the CDR3, the DNA is TGTGCCAGCAGCCCTGGACATTTCTACGAGCAGTACTTC.

This chain connects TRBV24-1 to TRBJ1-2, with 7 positions matching TRBD1. Germline V gives CDR1 KGHDR, CDR2 SFDVKD. The CDR3 spans 15 residues. V lost 5 bases to trimming and J lost 4 bases; unmatched junction nucleotides: 9. CDR3 DNA: TGTGCCACCAGTGGATCAGACAGGGTGGCCTATGGCTACACCTTC. Protein sequence: CATSGSDRVAYGYTF.

The chain has TRBV20-1 and TRBJ2-3; 9 nucleotides agree with TRBD2. There are 15 residues in the CDR3. With 3 bases clipped from V and 5 bases from J, the junction kept 9 bases outside the gene matches. Germline V lookup: CDR1 DFQATT, CDR2 SNEGSKA (reference sequence). CDR3 residues: CSASGSLAGLDTQYF. The DNA of the CDR3 is TGCAGTGCTAGCGGTTCCCTAGCGGGACTAGATACGCAGTATTTT.

This clonotype was picked up a small number of times. CDR3 coding DNA: TGTGCCACCAGCAGATGGCGGACAGATACGCAGTATTTT. It translates to CATSRWRTDTQYF. The chain is built from TRBV15 and TRBJ2-3; unclear D gene. V was clipped by 2 bases and J by 3 bases, with 6 bases between them. Germline-derived CDR1 and CDR2 are LNHNV and YYDKDF (reference sequence). The length of the CDR3 is 13 residues. Filled out from reference TRBV15 and TRBJ2-3, the complete variable domain reads DAMVIQNPRYQVTQFGKPVTLSCSQTLNHNVMYWYQQKSSQAPKLLFHYYDKDFNNEADTPDNFQSRRPNTSFCFLDIRSPGLGDTAMYLCATSRWRTDTQYFGPGTRLTVL.

The chain recombines TRBV7-9 with TRBJ2-1; TRBD2 is a possible D gene (6 bases). This CDR3 spans 14 amino acids. The germline V gene has CDR1 SEHNR and CDR2 FQNEAQ (reference sequence). Trimming stripped 7 bases from V and 5 bases from J, with 15 bases between. CDR3 residues: CASNTGRNHNEQFF. As DNA, the CDR3 is TGTGCCAGCAACACCGGGAGAAATCACAATGAGCAGTTCTTC.

The CDR3 sequence: CASSPGTGSPLHF. CDR3 coding DNA: TGTGCCAGTAGCCCCGGAACCGGTTCACCCCTCCACTTT. The genes are TRBV19 and TRBJ1-6; D remains unclear. V was shortened by 6 bases and J by 9 bases, with 12 bases between the two germline ends. The germline V gene encodes CDR1 LNHDA and CDR2 SQIVND (reference sequence). This CDR3 is built from 13 residues.

This clonotype was counted a single time. This chain uses TRBV7-9 with TRBJ2-1; D remains unclear. Looked up from germline, CDR1 is SEHNR and CDR2 is FQNEAQ (reference sequence). The CDR3 runs 15 residues. V was shortened by 5 bases and J by 9 bases, with 20 bases between the two germline ends. CDR3: CASSLAARSDIEQFF. The CDR3 bases are TGTGCCAGCAGCCTCGCGGCTCGGTCCGACATTGAGCAGTTCTTC.

The chain joins TRBV7-2 to TRBJ2-2; D gene uncertain. Germline V CDR1 and CDR2: SGHTA, FQGNSA. The CDR3 runs 16 residues. V lost 10 bases and J lost 4, with 22 bases in between. CDR3 nucleotide sequence: TGTGCCACCACTCCCGCAGGTGGAGTTGGCACCGGGGAGCTGTTTTTT. It specifies CATTPAGGVGTGELFF.

The V gene is TRBV2, the J gene TRBJ1-2, with 7 bases fitting TRBD1. The CDR3 totals 18 residues. With 4 bases clipped from V and 3 bases from J, the junction kept 17 bases outside the gene matches. CDR1 is SNHLY and CDR2 is FYNNEI in the germline V gene. The CDR3 DNA is TGTGCCAGCAGTGTCGCCGGGACAGTAAGGCCTCTAGACTATGGCTACACCTTC. Protein sequence: CASSVAGTVRPLDYGYTF.

CDR3 loop: CASSKTSGRRNTGELFF. In DNA form, the CDR3 reads TGTGCCAGTAGTAAGACTAGCGGGAGGAGAAACACCGGGGAGCTGTTTTTT. The genes are TRBV19 and TRBJ2-2; 13 bases fit TRBD2. V shed 4 bases, J shed 2 bases, and the junction held 4 bases outside the gene matches. The CDR3 consists of 17 residues. CDR1 is LNHDA, CDR2 SQIVND, per germline (reference sequence).

The rearrangement joins TRBV6-1 to TRBJ2-2; D possibly corresponds to TRBD2 (6 bases). The germline gives CDR1 MNHNS, CDR2 SASEGT. Deletions cut 3 bases from V and 5 bases from J, with 13 bases between. The CDR3 has 15 residues. The CDR3 spells CASSDWRGRTGELFF. The DNA of the CDR3 is TGTGCCAGCAGTGATTGGCGGGGTAGGACCGGGGAGCTGTTTTTT.

The V and J genes are TRBV7-9 and TRBJ1-2; unclear D gene. V was shortened by 5 bases and J by 4 bases, with 11 bases between the two germline ends. The germline gives CDR1 SEHNR, CDR2 FQNEAQ (reference sequence). The CDR3 length is 13 residues. CDR3 residues: CASSRQGPYGYTF. The CDR3 bases are TGTGCCAGCAGCCGTCAAGGACCCTATGGCTACACCTTC.

The V gene is TRBV10-3, the J gene TRBJ2-5, with 10 bases identical to TRBD1. CDR1 and CDR2 from the germline V gene are ENHRY and SYGVKD. With 6 bases clipped from V and 4 bases from J, the junction kept 8 bases outside the gene matches. The CDR3 contains 15 residues. This CDR3 reads CAIRDRDRGVETQYF. The CDR3 bases are TGTGCCATCAGGGACCGGGACAGGGGTGTAGAGACCCAGTACTTC.

The CDR3 protein is CASSTIGGDEQYF. The CDR3, as DNA: TGTGCCAGCAGCACGATAGGCGGGGACGAGCAGTACTTC. This chain connects TRBV7-2 to TRBJ2-7; a possible D gene is TRBD2 (6 bases). Between the trimmed V and J ends, which lost 5 bases and 5 bases, there was a span of 13 bases. The CDR3 consists of 13 residues. CDR1 and CDR2 from the germline V gene are SGHTA and FQGNSA.

This clonotype showed up just a few times. The chain employs TRBV20-1 and TRBJ2-7, with 11 bases that match TRBD2. The CDR3 runs 15 residues. Germline CDR1 and CDR2: DFQATT and SNEGSKA (reference sequence). Unmatched junction bases numbered 4, after V lost 1 base and J lost 2 bases. CDR3: CSARASSGGTYEQYF. The CDR3 DNA is TGCAGTGCTAGAGCCTCTAGCGGGGGGACCTACGAGCAGTACTTC.

This clonotype was counted a few times. The gene calls are TRBV4-3 and TRBJ2-7; D is undetermined. The ends were cut back, 2 bases at V and 1 base at J, with 9 bases in the middle. The CDR3 covers 14 residues. Germline-derived CDR1 and CDR2 are LGHNA and YSLEER. CDR3 sequence reads: CASSQKGFSYEQYF. The CDR3 coding sequence is TGCGCCAGCAGCCAAAAAGGATTTTCCTACGAGCAGTACTTC.

The CDR3 nucleotides are TGTGCCAGCAGTGAAGGCGGGGCGGGAGGCACCGGGGAGCTGTTTTTT. This encodes CASSEGGAGGTGELFF. The V and J genes are TRBV2 and TRBJ2-2; 8 bases match TRBD2. V dropped 1 base and J dropped 4; count of bases not matched to a gene: 5. CDR1 and CDR2 from the germline V gene are SNHLY and FYNNEI. The CDR3 runs 16 residues.

The rearrangement links TRBV12-3 or TRBV12-4 to TRBJ2-2, with 9 bases that match TRBD1. The CDR3 has 16 amino acids. With 3 bases clipped from V and 5 bases from J, the junction kept 7 bases outside the gene matches. The CDR3 protein is CASSFPGTGRTGELFF. The CDR3 DNA sequence: TGTGCCAGCAGTTTTCCCGGGACAGGGAGAACCGGGGAGCTGTTTTTT.

There are a few counts of this clonotype. The chain carries TRBV14 and TRBJ2-2; D unresolved. Germline loops: CDR1 SGHDN, CDR2 FVKESK. V lost 4 bases, J lost 4 bases, and 13 bases lay in between. This CDR3 is 15 amino acids long. CDR3 coding DNA: TGTGCCAGCAGCCGTGGGGTATATGGCACCGGGGAGCTGTTTTTT. It encodes CASSRGVYGTGELFF.

The table lists this clonotype with a few counts. The chain combines TRBV5-4 with TRBJ1-2; D is unclear. Germline assignment: CDR1 SGHNT and CDR2 YYREEE (reference sequence). The CDR3 spans 14 residues. V was cut by 4 bases and J by 3 bases, with 13 bases left in between. Written as DNA, the CDR3 is TGTGCCAGCAGCGGGATACAGACCGACTATGGCTACACCTTC. This translates into CASSGIQTDYGYTF.

This rearrangement joins TRBV14 to TRBJ2-2, with a tentative D call TRBD1 (5 bases). This CDR3 has 14 amino acids. Germline V gives CDR1 SGHDN, CDR2 FVKESK. V lost 2 bases, J lost 5 bases, and 9 bases lay in between. CDR3 residues: CASSQYRKTGELFF. The CDR3 coding sequence is TGTGCCAGCAGCCAATACAGGAAGACCGGGGAGCTGTTTTTT.

The chain is built from TRBV12-3 or TRBV12-4 and TRBJ2-1; no clear D. This CDR3 region has 12 residues. The ends were cut back, 6 bases at V and 7 bases at J, with 10 bases in the middle. The DNA of the CDR3 is TGTGCCAGCAGGGATCTGGGGAATGAGCAGTTCTTC. Translation gives CASRDLGNEQFF.